This T cell receptor (beta chain) was recorded in a study of cytomegalovirus exposure and HLA in healthy donors. As regards this clone: Its specificity is not known.

Germline values: CDR1 KGHSH, CDR2 LQKENI. The ends lost 3 bases at V and 2 bases at J; junction bases unmatched: 0. The length of the CDR3 is 13 residues. A multiplex PCR was run with 60 Vbeta primers and 13 Jbeta primers. Assay: immunoSEQ multiplex PCR; the TCRdb copy retains only in-frame clones and omits some. The data show around 97,000 clones, less than 9.5% seen once. Findings and caveats of the study: A prior analysis recorded that most TCR beta V segments were productive about 87% or about 30% of the time. Diagnosis of cytomegalovirus status made by the classifier reportedly showed high specificity and sensitivity. An analysis was carried out at a later point. It showed that HLA-associated TCR beta chains were more clonally expanded than equally common non-associated chains. Information on immune exposure was restricted to one variable (CMV serostatus).

What was sequenced was PBMCs. This chain joins TRBV18 and TRBJ1-2, with 7 positions matching TRBD1. This sequence originates from a man between 50 and 59 years old in good health and CMV-seropositive. CDR3 DNA: TGTGCCAGCTCACCGGACAGGAACTATGGCTACACCTTC. It specifies CASSPDRNYGYTF.